These 21 T cell receptor beta chains originate from one sample sequenced in a study of T cell clonotyping in hematopoietic cell transplantation. Produced via immunoSEQ multiplex PCR; TCRdb's table is partial and in-frame only. In the table there are tens of thousands of clones, about 92% of which are singletons. Time point noted: recipient sample about 28 days before transplant, after cytoreduction. The sample was peripheral blood mononuclear cells, taken before stem cell transplant. All receptors come from a man aged 45 to 65 with acute myeloid leukemia. Some clones in this sample may be carry-over from other donors' samples.

The chain joins TRBV7-3 to TRBJ2-3, with 10 bases identical to TRBD2. The CDR3 covers 16 residues. J gave up 0 bases and V 5 bases, and 5 bases lay outside the gene matches. Germline loops: CDR1 SGHTA, CDR2 FQGTGA. The CDR3 region has the DNA TGTGCCAGCAGCCTCGGACTAGCGGCTAGCACAGATACGCAGTATTTT. Its protein is CASSLGLAASTDTQYF.

This chain links TRBV5-4 with TRBJ1-2; 7 positions agree with TRBD1. Germline CDR1 SGHNT, CDR2 YYREEE (reference sequence). Trimming took 2 bases from V and 6 from J; bases not matched to a gene: 4. The CDR3 is made up of 13 amino acids. The CDR3 nucleotides are TGTGCCAGCAGCTTCAGGGGGGGGGATGGCTACACCTTC. Translation gives CASSFRGGDGYTF.

The CDR3 region is CASSREYSYEQYF. DNA of the CDR3: TGCGCCAGCAGCCGGGAGTACTCCTACGAGCAGTACTTC. The rearrangement links TRBV4-1 to TRBJ2-7; tentative D call: TRBD2 (5 bases). Trimming pared 4 bases from V and 0 bases from J, leaving 7 bases between. The CDR3 consists of 13 residues. Germline loops: CDR1 MGHRA, CDR2 YSYEKL.

V gene TRBV7-2 combines with J gene TRBJ1-4; D remains unclear. Per the germline V gene, CDR1 is SGHTA and CDR2 is FQGNSA. The CDR3 loop spans 13 amino acids. Trimming cost V 5 bases and J 4 bases, with 8 bases left between them. In DNA form, the CDR3 reads TGTGCCAGCAGCCCCTCAGTTAATGAAAAACTGTTTTTT. Amino acid sequence: CASSPSVNEKLFF. The full variable domain, completed using reference TRBV7-2 and TRBJ1-4, is GAGVSQSPSNKVTEKGKDVELRCDPISGHTALYWYRQSLGQGLEFLIYFQGNSAPDKSGLPSDRFSAERTGGSVSTLTIQRTQQEDSAVYLCASSPSVNEKLFFGSGTQLSVL.

The chain joins TRBV28 to TRBJ2-7; D is uncertain. Germline lookup yields CDR1 MDHEN and CDR2 SYDVKM. The CDR3 runs to 14 residues. The ends were cut back, 5 bases at V and 3 bases at J, with 14 bases in the middle. The CDR3 protein is CASSRRSLYYEQYF. The CDR3 DNA is TGTGCCAGCAGTCGTCGGAGCCTCTACTACGAGCAGTACTTC.

J is TRBJ2-7 and V is TRBV30; a possible D gene is TRBD2 (6 bases). V was trimmed by 1 base and J by 3 bases, leaving 16 bases between them. This CDR3 spans 15 amino acids. In germline, CDR1 is GTSNPN, CDR2 SVGIG (reference sequence). CDR3 nucleotides: TGTGCCTGGAGTGGCTCCGGGGGTGTTGGCTACGAGCAGTACTTC. It codes for CAWSGSGGVGYEQYF.

The chain joins TRBV15 to TRBJ1-4; 7 bases map to TRBD1. The CDR3 spans 15 residues. Germline trimming cut 0 bases from V and 10 bases from J; bases unmatched to any gene: 8. Germline V gives CDR1 LNHNV, CDR2 YYDKDF (reference sequence). The CDR3: CATSRDRQGRAKLFF. CDR3 coding DNA: TGTGCCACCAGCAGAGATCGACAGGGACGAGCAAAACTGTTTTTT.

The chain has TRBV6-1 and TRBJ1-1; D is uncertain. The V gene lost 3 bases and the J gene lost 3 bases, with 8 bases spanning the gap. The germline gives CDR1 MNHNS, CDR2 SASEGT. The CDR3 runs to 13 residues. The CDR3 DNA follows: TGTGCCAGCAGTGATTATGGGGACACTGAAGCTTTCTTT. Translation gives CASSDYGDTEAFF.

V usage is TRBV28 and J usage is TRBJ1-5; the D gene is possibly TRBD1 (5 bases). The CDR3 has 16 amino acids. Trimming stripped 7 bases from V and 0 bases from J, with 16 bases between. Germline V gives CDR1 MDHEN, CDR2 SYDVKM. The DNA for the CDR3 is TGTGCCAGCACCCTCCGATACAGGTATAGCAATCAGCCCCAGCATTTT. Residues: CASTLRYRYSNQPQHF.

The chain employs TRBV10-2 and TRBJ2-1; weak D call: TRBD2 (6 bases). The germline V and J ends were trimmed by 8 bases and 4 bases, with 12 bases remaining between them. CDR3 length equals 13 residues. Looked up from germline, CDR1 is WSHSY and CDR2 is SAAADI. The CDR3 region has the DNA TGCGCCAGCGTAAGGGACTTATACAATGAGCAGTTCTTC. This translates into CASVRDLYNEQFF.

Comments on this clone: Distinct nucleotide sequences in the sample also encode this CDR3. V is TRBV7-2 and J is TRBJ1-1; D ambiguous. Germline loops: CDR1 SGHTA, CDR2 FQGNSA. The CDR3 is 14 amino acids. V lost 1 base and J lost 4, with 10 bases in between. The CDR3 region is CASSLVGLGTEAFF. The DNA for the CDR3 is TGTGCCAGCAGCTTAGTAGGGTTGGGCACTGAAGCTTTCTTT.

This clone was recorded a few times. The CDR3 reads CASSPQGYTEAFF. CDR3 nucleotide sequence: TGTGCCAGCAGTCCACAGGGTTACACTGAAGCTTTCTTT. The chain couples TRBV6-6 to TRBJ1-1, with D tentatively TRBD1 (6 bases). The CDR3 loop spans 13 amino acids. V was pared by 5 bases and J by 3 bases, with 10 bases between. Germline V gives CDR1 MNHNY, CDR2 SVGAGI (reference sequence).

This clone has a handful of counts. J is TRBJ1-1 and V is TRBV14; D remains ambiguous. Germline V gives CDR1 SGHDN, CDR2 FVKESK. This CDR3 contains 14 residues. V was clipped by 4 bases and J by 4 bases, with 13 bases between them. The CDR3 bases are TGTGCCAGCAGCCGGCGGGTTGGGAGCACTGAAGCTTTCTTT. It encodes CASSRRVGSTEAFF.

Here the CDR3 reads CASSQDLFRNEQFF. The CDR3 DNA reads as TGTGCCAGCAGCCAAGATCTTTTCCGCAATGAGCAGTTCTTC. The chain couples TRBV14 to TRBJ2-1; no clear D gene. The CDR3 contains 14 residues. Trimming cost V 0 bases and J 6 bases, with 9 bases left between them. Germline V gene sequence: CDR1 SGHDN, CDR2 FVKESK.

The V gene is TRBV6-6, the J gene TRBJ2-1, with TRBD1 matching 11 bases. The J segment lost 10 bases and the V segment lost 1 base, leaving 3 bases of the junction unmatched. This CDR3 region has 14 residues. In germline, CDR1 is MNHNY, CDR2 SVGAGI (reference sequence). The chain's CDR3 is CASSYWTGGGEQFF. The CDR3, as DNA: TGTGCCAGCAGTTACTGGACAGGGGGCGGCGAGCAGTTCTTC.

J is TRBJ2-3 and V is TRBV7-2; no clear D gene. Germline CDR1 and CDR2: SGHTA and FQGNSA. This CDR3 has 12 residues. V was clipped by 5 bases and J by 10 bases, with 13 bases between them. The CDR3 DNA is TGTGCCAGCAGCCCCCGAGCTGGTGCGCAGTATTTT. Encoded protein: CASSPRAGAQYF. Drawing the rest from reference TRBV7-2 and TRBJ2-3, the complete variable domain is GAGVSQSPSNKVTEKGKDVELRCDPISGHTALYWYRQSLGQGLEFLIYFQGNSAPDKSGLPSDRFSAERTGGSVSTLTIQRTQQEDSAVYLCASSPRAGAQYFGPGTRLTVL.

The CDR3 here is CASSGLRVPGGNQPQHF. The CDR3 region has the DNA TGCGCCAGCAGTGGACTGCGGGTCCCGGGCGGCAATCAGCCCCAGCATTTT. This rearrangement joins TRBV10-2 to TRBJ1-5; D is unresolved. Trimming shortened V by 4 bases and J by 2 bases, and 18 bases separated the two germline ends. The CDR3 is made up of 17 amino acids. The germline gives CDR1 WSHSY, CDR2 SAAADI.

The gene calls are TRBV28 and TRBJ1-5; no firm D call. Germline V gives CDR1 MDHEN, CDR2 SYDVKM. The CDR3 runs 15 residues. Trimming took 5 bases from V and 6 from J, leaving 17 bases between them. The CDR3 DNA sequence: TGTGCCAGCAGTCTCCCTCTGGGAGGAGGTCAGCCCCAGCATTTT. This gives the protein CASSLPLGGGQPQHF. Full variable domain (rest looked up from reference TRBV28 and TRBJ1-5): DVKVTQSSRYLVKRTGEKVFLECVQDMDHENMFWYRQDPGLGLRLIYFSYDVKMKEKGDIPEGYSVSREKKERFSLILESASTNQTSMYLCASSLPLGGGQPQHFGDGTRLSIL.

The chain carries TRBV5-1 and TRBJ2-7; 10 nucleotides align to TRBD1. The germline V gene encodes CDR1 SGHRS and CDR2 YFSETQ. This CDR3 has 14 amino acids. The junction had 7 bases not matched to a gene; V was cut back by 4 bases and J by 6 bases. The CDR3 DNA reads as TGCGCCAGCAGCACCCGGGACAGGGGAGGCGAGCAGTACTTC. Translated: CASSTRDRGGEQYF.

This chain links TRBV27 with TRBJ2-7; 8 bases match TRBD1. Germline CDR1 reads MNHEY; CDR2 reads SMNVEV (reference sequence). CDR3 size: 11 residues. V lost 8 bases to trimming and J lost 4 bases; unmatched junction nucleotides: 1. The DNA of the CDR3 is TGTGCCAGCCGACAGGGGTACGAGCAGTACTTC. This codes for CASRQGYEQYF.

The rearrangement uses TRBV4-3 and TRBJ1-1; the D is unclear. Germline V gene sequence: CDR1 LGHNA, CDR2 YSLEER. The CDR3 extends over 17 amino acids. V was cut by 1 base and J by 2 bases, with 17 bases left in between. CDR3 in DNA: TGCGCCAGCAGCCAAGGAGGAGGATTAAGGCCTAACACTGAAGCTTTCTTT. Translating gives CASSQGGGLRPNTEAFF.